This T cell receptor (beta chain) was sequenced during a study of cytomegalovirus exposure and HLA in healthy donors. Note on this clone: Antigen: not known.

The germline gives CDR1 SGHNT, CDR2 YENEEA. V was pared by 5 bases and J by 7 bases, with 6 bases of the junction left unmatched. The CDR3 is 13 residues long. Primers: 60 Vbeta forward and 13 Jbeta reverse. Clones were sequenced by immunoSEQ multiplex PCR, and TCRdb holds only the in-frame ones, with some missing. The table shows 150,000 to 200,000 clones, with 65% to 85% occurring only once. Findings and limits, study-wide: The analysis excluded some indistinguishable V segments, including TRBV6-2 and TRBV6-3.

The V call is TRBV11-3, the J call TRBJ2-7; 9 positions agree with TRBD1. The clonotype originates from a woman aged 25 to 39 in good health and CMV-seropositive. Sequenced: PBMCs. The CDR3 DNA reads TGTGCCAGCAGCAAGGGACAGGGAGTAGAGCAGTACTTC. Protein sequence: CASSKGQGVEQYF.